This T cell receptor (beta chain) appears in the sequencing data of a study of PD-L1 blockade in urothelial cancer. V was cut by 0 bases and J by 7 bases, with 16 bases left in between. The CDR3 spans 15 residues. The germline CDR1 and CDR2 sequences are MGHRA and YSYEKL. Sample time point: pretreatment peripheral blood. The repertoire was sequenced with immunoSEQ multiplex PCR; TCRdb's copy has only in-frame clones and lacks some. The sample has over 75,000 clones; around 85% are singletons. Source: PBMCs, taken around atezolizumab (anti-PD-L1) treatment. This clonotype originated in a man aged 60 to 75 with urothelial cancer. V and J are TRBV4-1 and TRBJ2-7, with D perhaps TRBD1 (5 bases). CDR3 in DNA: TGCGCCAGCAGCCAAGATCGGGCAGGGCTAGGAGAGCAGTACTTC. Protein sequence: CASSQDRAGLGEQYF.